The clone carrying this T cell receptor (beta chain) was counted only a few times. Its antigen is still unknown. This sample stems from a study of early T cells in non-severe SARS-CoV-2 infection. On the study more broadly: The chains were unpaired, and the sequenced material was bulk RNA from unsorted whole blood.

Each single cDNA molecule received a unique molecular identifier. TCRdb itself ran the 5' RACE reads through MiXCR, one entry per CDR3 protein. Of fewer than 100,000 distinct CDR3 sequences in the sample, about 15% were seen once. Study observations and caveats: Matching with VDJdb favored anti-spike CD8 responses (missing private and CD4 specificities).

Trimming cost V 2 bases and J 0 bases, with 11 bases left between them. The CDR3 runs to 15 residues. Germline V gene lookup returns CDR1 MNHEY and CDR2 SVGAGI. Sequencing input: whole blood. The V and J genes are TRBV6-5 and TRBJ2-7; TRBD2 is a possible D gene (6 bases). The receptor comes from an adult who was a healthcare worker with PCR-confirmed SARS-CoV-2 infection or an uninfected control (not recorded which). The CDR3 DNA sequence: TGTGCCAGCAGTTACCTGAGCGGGCGCTCCTACGAGCAGTACTTC. It is translated as CASSYLSGRSYEQYF.